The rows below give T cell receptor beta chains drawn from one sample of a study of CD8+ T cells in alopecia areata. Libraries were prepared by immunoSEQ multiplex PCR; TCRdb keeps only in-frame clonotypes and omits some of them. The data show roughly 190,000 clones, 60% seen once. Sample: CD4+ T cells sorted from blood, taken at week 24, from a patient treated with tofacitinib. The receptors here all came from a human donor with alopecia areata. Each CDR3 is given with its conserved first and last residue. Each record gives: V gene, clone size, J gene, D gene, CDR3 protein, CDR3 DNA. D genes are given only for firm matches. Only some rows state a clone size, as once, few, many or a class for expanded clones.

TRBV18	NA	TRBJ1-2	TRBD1	CASSLHGTAVYGYTF	TGTGCCAGCTCACTTCACGGGACAGCCGTCTATGGCTACACCTTC
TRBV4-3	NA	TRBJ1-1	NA	CASSQVGVGATEAFF	TGCGCCAGCAGCCAAGTAGGTGTGGGGGCCACTGAAGCTTTCTTT
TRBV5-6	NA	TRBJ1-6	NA	CASSPPEHTNSPLHF	TGTGCCAGCAGTCCTCCGGAACACACCAATTCACCCCTCCACTTT
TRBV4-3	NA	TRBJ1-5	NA	CASSQDWGRAGQPQHF	TGCGCCAGCAGCCAAGATTGGGGGAGGGCCGGGCAGCCCCAGCATTTT
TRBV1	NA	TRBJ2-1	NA	CTSSQVDSGGHLFPFF	TGCACCAGCAGCCAAGTAGATAGCGGGGGCCACCTTTTCCCGTTCTTC
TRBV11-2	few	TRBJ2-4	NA	CASSLAWTARNIQYF	TGTGCCAGCAGCCTAGCCTGGACAGCCAGAAACATTCAGTACTTC
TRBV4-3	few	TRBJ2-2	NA	CASSQGSHRTSANTGELFF	TGCGCCAGCAGCCAAGGGTCACACAGGACGTCCGCGAACACCGGGGAGCTGTTTTTT
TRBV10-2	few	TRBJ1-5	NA	CASRQGNNQPQHF	TGCGCCAGCAGGCAGGGTAACAATCAGCCCCAGCATTTT
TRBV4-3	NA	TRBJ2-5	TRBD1	CASSQVADRRQETQYF	TGCGCCAGCAGCCAAGTCGCGGACAGGAGACAAGAGACCCAGTACTTC
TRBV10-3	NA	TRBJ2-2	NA	CAISQILGAGELFF	TGTGCCATCAGCCAAATACTGGGGGCCGGGGAGCTGTTTTTT
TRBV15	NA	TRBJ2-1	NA	CATSRGHPRLEYNEQFF	TGTGCCACCAGCAGGGGACATCCCCGTTTGGAATACAATGAGCAGTTCTTC
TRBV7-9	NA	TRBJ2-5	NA	CASKGNNQETQYF	TGTGCCAGCAAAGGGAATAATCAAGAGACCCAGTACTTC
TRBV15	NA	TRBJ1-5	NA	CATSRGASNQPQHF	TGTGCCACCAGCAGAGGGGCGTCTAATCAGCCCCAGCATTTT
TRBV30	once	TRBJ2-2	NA	CAWRSGNLRVGELFF	TGTGCCTGGAGGTCCGGGAACCTACGGGTCGGGGAGCTGTTTTTT
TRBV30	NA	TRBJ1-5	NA	CAWSVSTDQPQHF	TGTGCCTGGAGTGTAAGTACCGATCAGCCCCAGCATTTT
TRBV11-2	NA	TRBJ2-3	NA	CASSLAGRRGTDTQYF	TGTGCCAGCAGCTTAGCAGGCAGGAGGGGCACAGATACGCAGTATTTT
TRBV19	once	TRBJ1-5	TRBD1	CASSIERDRGRNQPQHF	TGTGCCAGTAGTATAGAACGAGACAGGGGACGCAATCAGCCCCAGCATTTT
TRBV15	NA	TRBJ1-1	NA	CATREQGYAEAFF	TGTGCCACCCGAGAACAGGGATACGCTGAAGCTTTCTTT